This TCR beta chain was recorded in a study of blood T cell repertoires in COVID-19. Study-wide context: Spain, Italy and the United States supplied samples that represented acute and convalescent COVID-19. T cells, B-cell-depleted T cells, or PBMCs provided the cDNA or gDNA that served as material.

The CDR3 runs to 16 residues. V was pared by 1 base and J by 2 bases, with 3 bases of the junction left unmatched. The germline V gene has CDR1 LNHNV and CDR2 YYDKDF (reference sequence). Authors' analysis steps: By means of reference gene primer amplification, nucleated cell counts were estimated. The data were produced by immunoSEQ multiplex PCR, yet TCRdb's version contains in-frame clones alone and is incomplete. V and J calls and clone size are as listed in that table; D and trimming were resolved from the DNA. Among around 160,000 clones listed, approximately 86% were seen once. The chain combines TRBV15 with TRBJ2-5; 11 nucleotides agree with TRBD2. This receptor was identified in a man aged 55 to 70 with acute or convalescent COVID-19. Sequences were obtained from peripheral blood. CDR3 region: CATSRGRLAGQETQYF. CDR3 nucleotides: TGTGCCACCAGCAGAGGCAGACTAGCGGGACAAGAGACCCAGTACTTC.